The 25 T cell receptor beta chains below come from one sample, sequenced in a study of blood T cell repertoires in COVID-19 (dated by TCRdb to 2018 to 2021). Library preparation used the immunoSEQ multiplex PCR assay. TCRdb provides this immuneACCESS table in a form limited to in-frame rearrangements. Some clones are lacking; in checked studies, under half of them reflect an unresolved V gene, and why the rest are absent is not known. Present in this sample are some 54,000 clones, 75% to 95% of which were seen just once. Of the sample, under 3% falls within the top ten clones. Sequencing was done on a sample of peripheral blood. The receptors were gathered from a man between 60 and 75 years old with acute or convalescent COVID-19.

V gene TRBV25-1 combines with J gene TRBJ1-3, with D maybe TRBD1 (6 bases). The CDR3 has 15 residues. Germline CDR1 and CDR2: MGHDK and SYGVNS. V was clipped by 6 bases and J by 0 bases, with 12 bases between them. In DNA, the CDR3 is TGTGCCAGCAGCAAGGGGGGGGGCTCTGGAAACACCATATATTTT. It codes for CASSKGGGSGNTIYF.

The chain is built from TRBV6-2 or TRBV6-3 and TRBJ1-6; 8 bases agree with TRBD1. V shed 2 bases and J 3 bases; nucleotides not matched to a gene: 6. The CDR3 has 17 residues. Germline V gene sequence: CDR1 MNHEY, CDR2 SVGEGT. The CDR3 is CASSYPTGQDYNSPLHF. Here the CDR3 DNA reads TGTGCCAGCAGTTACCCGACGGGACAGGACTATAATTCACCCCTCCACTTT.

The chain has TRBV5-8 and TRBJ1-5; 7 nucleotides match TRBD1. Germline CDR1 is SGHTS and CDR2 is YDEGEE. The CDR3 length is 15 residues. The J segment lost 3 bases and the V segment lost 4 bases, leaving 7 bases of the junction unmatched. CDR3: CASSRGTDPNQPQHF. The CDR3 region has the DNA TGTGCCAGCAGCCGAGGGACAGATCCCAATCAGCCCCAGCATTTT. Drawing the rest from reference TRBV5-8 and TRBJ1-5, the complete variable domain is EAGVTQSPTHLIKTRGQQATLRCSPISGHTSVYWYQQALGLGLQFLLWYDEGEERNRGNFPPRFSGRQFPNYSSELNVNALELEDSALYLCASSRGTDPNQPQHFGDGTRLSIL.

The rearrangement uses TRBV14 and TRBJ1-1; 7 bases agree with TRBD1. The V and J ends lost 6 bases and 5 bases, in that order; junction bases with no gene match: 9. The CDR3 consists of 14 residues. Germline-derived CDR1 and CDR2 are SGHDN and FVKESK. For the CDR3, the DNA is TGTGCCAGCAGAAAATCAGGGGGTTGGACTGAAGCTTTCTTT. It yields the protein CASRKSGGWTEAFF.

Written as DNA, the CDR3 is TGTGCCAGGGCCCGGGACAGGGGGACAGATACGCAGTATTTT. Its translation is CARARDRGTDTQYF. The rearrangement joins TRBV5-8 to TRBJ2-3; the match to TRBD1 covers 11 bases. Trimming removed 8 bases from V and 3 bases from J; junction bases left unmatched: 5. CDR3 length: 14 amino acids. CDR1 is SGHTS and CDR2 is YDEGEE in the germline V gene. The full variable domain, with the rest looked up from reference TRBV5-8 and TRBJ2-3, is EAGVTQSPTHLIKTRGQQATLRCSPISGHTSVYWYQQALGLGLQFLLWYDEGEERNRGNFPPRFSGRQFPNYSSELNVNALELEDSALYLCARARDRGTDTQYFGPGTRLTVL.

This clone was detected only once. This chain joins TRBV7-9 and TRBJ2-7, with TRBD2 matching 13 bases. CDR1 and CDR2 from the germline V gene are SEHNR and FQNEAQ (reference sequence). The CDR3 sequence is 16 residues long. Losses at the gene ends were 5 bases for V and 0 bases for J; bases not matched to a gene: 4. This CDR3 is CASSPGTSGTSYEQYF. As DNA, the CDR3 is TGTGCCAGCAGCCCTGGGACTAGCGGGACCTCCTACGAGCAGTACTTC. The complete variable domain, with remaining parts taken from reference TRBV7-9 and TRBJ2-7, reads DTGVSQNPRHKITKRGQNVTFRCDPISEHNRLYWYRQTLGQGPEFLTYFQNEAQLEKSRLLSDRFSAERPKGSFSTLEIQRTEQGDSAMYLCASSPGTSGTSYEQYFGPGTRLTVT.

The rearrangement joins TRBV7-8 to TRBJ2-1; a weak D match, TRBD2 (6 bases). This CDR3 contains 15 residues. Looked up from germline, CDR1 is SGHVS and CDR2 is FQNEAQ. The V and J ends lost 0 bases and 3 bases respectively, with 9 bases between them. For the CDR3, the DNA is TGTGCCAGCAGCTTAGCGAAGACTAGCTACAATGAGCAGTTCTTC. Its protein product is CASSLAKTSYNEQFF. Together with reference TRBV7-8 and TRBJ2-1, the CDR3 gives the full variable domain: GAGVSQSPRYKVAKRGQDVALRCDPISGHVSLFWYQQALGQGPEFLTYFQNEAQLDKSGLPSDRFFAERPEGSVSTLKIQRTQQEDSAVYLCASSLAKTSYNEQFFGPGTRLTVL.

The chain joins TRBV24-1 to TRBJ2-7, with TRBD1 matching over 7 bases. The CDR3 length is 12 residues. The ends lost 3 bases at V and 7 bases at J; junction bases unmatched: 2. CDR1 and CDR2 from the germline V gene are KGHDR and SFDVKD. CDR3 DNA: TGTGCCACCAGTGATCTGACAGGGGAGCAGTACTTC. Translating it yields CATSDLTGEQYF.

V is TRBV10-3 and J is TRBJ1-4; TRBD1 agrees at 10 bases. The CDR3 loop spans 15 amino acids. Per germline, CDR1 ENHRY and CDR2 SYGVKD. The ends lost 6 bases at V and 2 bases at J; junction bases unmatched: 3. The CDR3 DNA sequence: TGTGCCATCAGGAAGGACAGGGGGACTAATGAAAAACTGTTTTTT. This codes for CAIRKDRGTNEKLFF.

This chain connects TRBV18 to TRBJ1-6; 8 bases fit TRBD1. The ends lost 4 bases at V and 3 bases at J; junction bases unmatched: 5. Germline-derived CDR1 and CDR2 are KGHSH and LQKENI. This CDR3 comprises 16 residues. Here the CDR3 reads CASSLGQGRYNSPLHF. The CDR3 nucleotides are TGTGCCAGCTCACTCGGACAGGGACGCTATAATTCACCCCTCCACTTT.

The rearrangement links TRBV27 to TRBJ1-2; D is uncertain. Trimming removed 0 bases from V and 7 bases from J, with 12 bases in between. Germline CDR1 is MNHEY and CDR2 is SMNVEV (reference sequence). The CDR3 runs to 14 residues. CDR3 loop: CASSLSIQAGGYTF. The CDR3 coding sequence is TGTGCCAGCAGTTTATCGATCCAGGCGGGTGGCTACACCTTC.

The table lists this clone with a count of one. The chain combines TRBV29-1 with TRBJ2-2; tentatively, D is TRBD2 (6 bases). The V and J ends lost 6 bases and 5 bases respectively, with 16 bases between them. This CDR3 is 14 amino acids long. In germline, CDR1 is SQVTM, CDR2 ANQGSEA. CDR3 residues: CSVENAGRTGELFF. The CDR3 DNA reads TGCAGCGTCGAAAATGCGGGAAGGACCGGGGAGCTGTTTTTT.

The CDR3: CASSDRPSGQTSQGYTF. The CDR3 DNA follows: TGTGCCAGCAGCGATAGACCCTCGGGACAGACCTCCCAAGGCTACACCTTC. The rearrangement links TRBV9 to TRBJ1-2, with 7 bases aligning to TRBD1. This CDR3 is built from 17 residues. Trimming cost V 3 bases and J 8 bases; bases outside gene matches: 19. Germline V gives CDR1 SGDLS, CDR2 YYNGEE.

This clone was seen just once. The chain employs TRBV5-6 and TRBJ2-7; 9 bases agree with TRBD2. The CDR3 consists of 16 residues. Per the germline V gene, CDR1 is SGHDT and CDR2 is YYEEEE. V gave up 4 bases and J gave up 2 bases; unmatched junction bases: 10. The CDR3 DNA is TGTGCCAGCAGCCCGGGGGGGCTAGCGGGAACCTACGAGCAGTACTTC. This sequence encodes CASSPGGLAGTYEQYF. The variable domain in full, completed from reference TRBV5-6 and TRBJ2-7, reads DAGVTQSPTHLIKTRGQQVTLRCSPKSGHDTVSWYQQALGQGPQFIFQYYEEEERQRGNFPDRFSGHQFPNYSSELNVNALLLGDSALYLCASSPGGLAGTYEQYFGPGTRLTVT.

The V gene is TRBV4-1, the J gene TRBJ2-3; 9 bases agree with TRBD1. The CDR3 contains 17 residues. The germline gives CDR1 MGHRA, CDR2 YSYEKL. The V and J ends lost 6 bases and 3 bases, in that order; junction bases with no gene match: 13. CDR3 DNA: TGCGCCAGCAGGAGAGGAGTGGGACAGGGTTATACAGATACGCAGTATTTT. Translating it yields CASRRGVGQGYTDTQYF.

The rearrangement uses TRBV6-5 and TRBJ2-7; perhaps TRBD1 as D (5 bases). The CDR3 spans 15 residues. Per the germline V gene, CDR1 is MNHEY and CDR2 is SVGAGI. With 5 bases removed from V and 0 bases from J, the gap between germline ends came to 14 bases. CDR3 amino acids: CASSLGRVGSYEQYF. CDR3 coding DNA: TGTGCCAGCAGTCTGGGCAGGGTGGGCTCCTACGAGCAGTACTTC.

CDR3 sequence (DNA): TGCAGCGTCGGACAGGGGGCGCGGGGCACTGAAGCTTTCTTT. Residues: CSVGQGARGTEAFF. J is TRBJ1-1 and V is TRBV29-1; the match to TRBD1 covers 11 bases. The CDR3 has 14 amino acids. Germline V lookup: CDR1 SQVTM, CDR2 ANQGSEA. Trimming at V came to 6 bases and at J to 4 bases, leaving 7 bases not matched to a gene.

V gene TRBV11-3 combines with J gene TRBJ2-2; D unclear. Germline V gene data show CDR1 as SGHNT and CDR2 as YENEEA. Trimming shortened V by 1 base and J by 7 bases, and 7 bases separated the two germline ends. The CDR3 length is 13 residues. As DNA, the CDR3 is TGTGCCAGCAGCTTAGTGCCGAGCGGGGAGCTGTTTTTT. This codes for CASSLVPSGELFF.

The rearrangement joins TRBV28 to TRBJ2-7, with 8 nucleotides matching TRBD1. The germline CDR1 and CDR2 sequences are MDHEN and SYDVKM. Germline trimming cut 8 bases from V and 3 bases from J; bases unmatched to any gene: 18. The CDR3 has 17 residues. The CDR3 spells CASFPRNGRQGYYEQYF. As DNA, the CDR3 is TGTGCCAGCTTCCCCAGAAATGGCCGACAGGGGTACTACGAGCAGTACTTC.

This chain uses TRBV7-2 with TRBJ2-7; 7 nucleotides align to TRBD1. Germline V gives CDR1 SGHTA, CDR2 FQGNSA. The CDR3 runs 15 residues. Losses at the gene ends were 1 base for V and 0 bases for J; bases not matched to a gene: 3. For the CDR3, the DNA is TGTGCCAGCAGCTTAGAGGGACAGAGCTCCTACGAGCAGTACTTC. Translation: CASSLEGQSSYEQYF.

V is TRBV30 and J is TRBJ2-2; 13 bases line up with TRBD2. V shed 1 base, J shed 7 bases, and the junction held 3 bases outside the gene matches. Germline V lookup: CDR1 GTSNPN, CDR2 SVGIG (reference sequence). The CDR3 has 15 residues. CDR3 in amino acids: CAWSGLAGGVGELFF. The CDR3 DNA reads TGTGCCTGGAGTGGACTAGCGGGAGGAGTCGGGGAGCTGTTTTTT.

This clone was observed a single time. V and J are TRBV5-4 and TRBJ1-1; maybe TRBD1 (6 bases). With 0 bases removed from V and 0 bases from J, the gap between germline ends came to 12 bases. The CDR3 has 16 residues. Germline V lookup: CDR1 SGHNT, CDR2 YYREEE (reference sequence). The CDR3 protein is CASSLGRGIVNTEAFF. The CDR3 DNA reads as TGTGCCAGCAGCTTGGGCAGGGGTATAGTGAACACTGAAGCTTTCTTT. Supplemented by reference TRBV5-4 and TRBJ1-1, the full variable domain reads ETGVTQSPTHLIKTRGQQVTLRCSSQSGHNTVSWYQQALGQGPQFIFQYYREEENGRGNFPPRFSGLQFPNYSSELNVNALELDDSALYLCASSLGRGIVNTEAFFGQGTRLTVV.

CDR3 coding DNA: TGTGCCAGCAGATGGGACAGGGTGAGCAATCAGCCCCAGCATTTT. It yields the protein CASRWDRVSNQPQHF. The chain employs TRBV28 and TRBJ1-5; TRBD1 matches 9 bases. This CDR3 region has 15 residues. The V gene's germline CDR1 is MDHEN and CDR2 SYDVKM. The junction had 4 bases not matched to a gene; V was cut back by 6 bases and J by 1 base.

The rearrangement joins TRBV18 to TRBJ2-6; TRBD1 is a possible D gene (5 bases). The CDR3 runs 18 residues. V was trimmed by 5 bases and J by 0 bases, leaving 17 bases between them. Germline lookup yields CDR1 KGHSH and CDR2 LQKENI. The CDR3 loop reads CASSLGAVMPSGANVLTF. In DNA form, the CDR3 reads TGTGCCAGCTCATTAGGGGCAGTCATGCCCTCTGGGGCCAACGTCCTGACTTTC.

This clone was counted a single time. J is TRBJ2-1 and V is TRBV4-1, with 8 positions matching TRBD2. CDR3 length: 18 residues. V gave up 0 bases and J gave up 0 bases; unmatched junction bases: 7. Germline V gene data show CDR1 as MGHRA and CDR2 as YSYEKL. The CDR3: CASSQDGPSGSSYNEQFF. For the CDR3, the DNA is TGCGCCAGCAGCCAAGATGGACCAAGCGGGAGCTCCTACAATGAGCAGTTCTTC.